Listed here are 13 T cell receptor beta chains from one sample, sequenced in a study of T cells after yellow fever vaccination. TCRdb re-analysed the 5' RACE reads in MiXCR, keeping a single row per CDR3 protein. The sample comprises over 120,000 distinct CDR3 sequences, approximately 6.6% of which are singletons, and approximately 0.61% rests with the top ten. This sample comprised CD4+ T cells sorted from PBMCs, obtained 10 days after the yellow fever booster vaccination. The receptor set was obtained from a man between 25 and 39 years old who received the YFV17D yellow fever vaccine.

This clonotype showed up many times. The CDR3 is CASSPETTGTYEQYF. CDR3 nucleotides: TGTGCCAGCAGCCCAGAAACAACAGGGACCTACGAGCAGTACTTC. V is TRBV7-6 and J is TRBJ2-7, with D possibly being TRBD1 (6 bases). Trimming took 5 bases from V and 2 from J, leaving 16 bases between them. The V gene's germline CDR1 is SGHVS and CDR2 FNYEAQ. There are 15 residues in the CDR3.

This clonotype was seen at least ten times. The chain links TRBV4-2 to TRBJ1-2, with TRBD1 matching 9 bases. The CDR3 loop spans 17 amino acids. Germline V lookup: CDR1 LGHNA, CDR2 YNFKEQ. The V and J ends lost 3 bases and 7 bases, in that order; junction bases with no gene match: 15. The CDR3 spells CASSQDLTGGAVRGYTF. CDR3 DNA sequence: TGTGCCAGCAGCCAGGACCTTACAGGGGGCGCTGTTCGTGGCTACACCTTC.

This clonotype was counted ten times or more. The chain is built from TRBV7-2 and TRBJ2-3; tentatively, D is TRBD1 (5 bases). CDR1 and CDR2 from the germline V gene are SGHTA and FQGNSA. CDR3 length: 15 residues. Trimming removed 1 base at V and 5 bases at J, with 13 bases between. CDR3 in amino acids: CASSLVGRDLDTQYF. CDR3 in DNA: TGTGCCAGCAGCTTAGTAGGCAGGGATTTAGATACGCAGTATTTT.

This clonotype occurred many times. DNA of the CDR3: TGTGCCAGCAGCCCGGGGCGGACTAGCGGGAAGGCTGAGACCCAGTACTTC. Translated: CASSPGRTSGKAETQYF. The genes are TRBV7-2 and TRBJ2-5, with 12 bases fitting TRBD2. V trimming: 5 bases; J trimming: 5 bases; junction bases outside the gene matches: 12. CDR3 length equals 17 residues. Germline V gene lookup returns CDR1 SGHTA and CDR2 FQGNSA.

This clonotype was detected a few times. The rearrangement links TRBV27 to TRBJ2-6; TRBD2 agrees at 14 bases. The trim removed 6 bases at V and 0 bases at J, leaving 10 bases unmatched. The CDR3 totals 20 residues. CDR1 and CDR2 (germline): MNHEY, SMNVEV (reference sequence). CDR3 DNA: TGTGCCAGCAGCACAATTGGGACTAGCGGGAGCCGCTCTGGGGCCAACGTCCTGACTTTC. Its translation is CASSTIGTSGSRSGANVLTF. Supplemented by reference TRBV27 and TRBJ2-6, the full variable domain reads EAQVTQNPRYLITVTGKKLTVTCSQNMNHEYMSWYRQDPGLGLRQIYYSMNVEVTDKGDVPEGYKVSRKEKRNFPLILESPSPNQTSLYFCASSTIGTSGSRSGANVLTFGAGSRLTVL.

Many counts were recorded for this clonotype. The genes are TRBV12-3 or TRBV12-4 and TRBJ1-3; no reliable D call. This CDR3 comprises 10 residues. Deletions cut 11 bases from V and 7 bases from J, with 9 bases between. This CDR3 reads CAWGSNTIYF. Written as DNA, the CDR3 is TGTGCCTGGGGATCGAACACCATATATTTT.

This clonotype was recorded at least ten times. V and J are TRBV28 and TRBJ2-5; D is uncertain. In germline, CDR1 is MDHEN, CDR2 SYDVKM. The CDR3 covers 14 residues. Trimming stripped 5 bases from V and 9 bases from J, with 19 bases between. CDR3 in amino acids: CASSGSLSLEAQYF. The CDR3 DNA is TGTGCCAGCAGTGGATCCTTAAGTCTAGAAGCCCAGTACTTC.

This clonotype was found many times. The chain couples TRBV20-1 to TRBJ1-5, with a weak D call TRBD1 (5 bases). The CDR3 is 15 residues long. CDR1 and CDR2 (germline): DFQATT, SNEGSKA (reference sequence). Trimming took 5 bases from V and 3 from J, leaving 17 bases between them. CDR3 coding DNA: TGCAGTGCTTTATCGAATAGGGGTACCAATCAGCCCCAGCATTTT. It yields the protein CSALSNRGTNQPQHF.

This clonotype was seen many times. This chain links TRBV4-3 with TRBJ2-1; perhaps D is TRBD1 or TRBD2 (5 bases each). The length of the CDR3 is 18 residues. Trimming pared 0 bases from V and 0 bases from J, leaving 15 bases between. Germline loops: CDR1 LGHNA, CDR2 YSLEER. The CDR3 bases are TGCGCCAGCAGCCAAGATGGTCCGGGGCCGGGCTCCTACAATGAGCAGTTCTTC. It yields the protein CASSQDGPGPGSYNEQFF.

Ten or more counts support this clonotype. The CDR3 DNA sequence: TGTGCCAGCAGCTTGACTAGCGGGCAAGAGACCCAGTACTTC. This sequence encodes CASSLTSGQETQYF. This chain links TRBV7-2 with TRBJ2-5; 10 nucleotides line up with TRBD2. CDR3 size: 14 residues. The trim removed 3 bases at V and 2 bases at J, leaving 0 bases unmatched. Germline V lookup: CDR1 SGHTA, CDR2 FQGNSA.

The chain couples TRBV18 to TRBJ2-7; TRBD2 agrees at 9 bases. Germline-derived CDR1 and CDR2 are KGHSH and LQKENI. V shed 1 base, J shed 7 bases, and the junction held 14 bases outside the gene matches. There are 17 residues in the CDR3. The CDR3 region is CASSPLGGRARGEEQYF. DNA of the CDR3: TGTGCCAGCTCACCACTTGGCGGGAGGGCCCGAGGAGAGGAGCAGTACTTC.

This clonotype was seen many times. The rearrangement uses TRBV10-2 and TRBJ1-1; possibly TRBD1 for D (6 bases). The CDR3 runs to 14 residues. The V and J ends lost 6 bases and 1 base respectively, with 12 bases between them. Germline assignment: CDR1 WSHSY and CDR2 SAAADI. The CDR3 loop is CASRVQGQNTEAFF. For the CDR3, the DNA is TGCGCCAGCAGGGTTCAGGGGCAGAACACTGAAGCTTTCTTT.

This clonotype has a count of ten or more. V gene TRBV12-3 or TRBV12-4 combines with J gene TRBJ1-3; TRBD1 agrees at 9 bases. The CDR3 is 15 residues long. The ends lost 0 bases at V and 4 bases at J; junction bases unmatched: 1. In DNA, the CDR3 is TGTGCCAGCAGTTTAGCAGGGACAGGGGGAAACACCATATATTTT. This sequence encodes CASSLAGTGGNTIYF.